This is a list of T cell receptor beta chains from one sample in a study of OX40 agonist ivuxolimab in advanced cancers. Sequenced by immunoSEQ multiplex PCR; TCRdb stores in-frame clones only, minus some. The sample has fewer than 75,000 clones; around 87% are singletons. Material: CD4+ or CD8+ T cells sorted from blood, obtained in a trial of the OX40 agonist ivuxolimab. The receptors originated from an adult with an advanced solid tumor such as melanoma, head and neck, liver or kidney cancer. CDR3s include the opening cysteine and the closing phenylalanine or tryptophan. Each record gives: D gene, J gene, clone size, CDR3 length, V gene, CDR3 DNA, CDR3 protein. A D gene is named only where the DNA matches it firmly. Only some rows state a clone size, as once, few, many or a class for expanded clones.

d_call: TRBD1; j_call: TRBJ1-4; clone_size: -; cdr3_length: 14; v_call: TRBV7-6; cdr3_nt: TGTGCCAGCAGCAGACAGGGCCCTAATGAAAAACTGTTTTTT; cdr3_aa: CASSRQGPNEKLFF
d_call: TRBD1; j_call: TRBJ1-2; clone_size: -; cdr3_length: 14; v_call: TRBV6-5; cdr3_nt: TGTGCCAGCAGAAGGACAGGGGGTCTCTATGGCTACACCTTC; cdr3_aa: CASRRTGGLYGYTF
d_call: TRBD2; j_call: TRBJ2-7; clone_size: -; cdr3_length: 16; v_call: TRBV7-9; cdr3_nt: TGTGCCAGCAGCATAGGACTAGCGGGCGTCTCCTACGAGCAGTACTTC; cdr3_aa: CASSIGLAGVSYEQYF
d_call: -; j_call: TRBJ1-2; clone_size: -; cdr3_length: 13; v_call: TRBV6-5; cdr3_nt: TGTGCCAGCAGTTTGGACGGGTTCTATGGCTACACCTTC; cdr3_aa: CASSLDGFYGYTF
d_call: -; j_call: TRBJ1-1; clone_size: -; cdr3_length: 13; v_call: TRBV28; cdr3_nt: TGTGCCAGCAGCGGGGGGGGATACACTGAAGCTTTCTTT; cdr3_aa: CASSGGGYTEAFF
d_call: TRBD1; j_call: TRBJ1-1; clone_size: -; cdr3_length: 14; v_call: TRBV15; cdr3_nt: TGTGCCACCAGCGGTAGACAGGGGGACACTGAAGCTTTCTTT; cdr3_aa: CATSGRQGDTEAFF
d_call: -; j_call: TRBJ1-1; clone_size: -; cdr3_length: 15; v_call: TRBV11-2; cdr3_nt: TGTGCCAGCAGCCCATTACGAGGGCAGAACACTGAAGCTTTCTTT; cdr3_aa: CASSPLRGQNTEAFF
d_call: -; j_call: TRBJ2-1; clone_size: -; cdr3_length: 15; v_call: TRBV6-6; cdr3_nt: TGTGCCAGCAGTTCTTTCCACTCGTCCTACAATGAGCAGTTCTTC; cdr3_aa: CASSSFHSSYNEQFF
d_call: -; j_call: TRBJ1-5; clone_size: -; cdr3_length: 14; v_call: TRBV19; cdr3_nt: TGTGCCAGTATGTTTCAGCAAGGCAATCAGCCCCAGCATTTT; cdr3_aa: CASMFQQGNQPQHF
d_call: TRBD2; j_call: TRBJ2-7; clone_size: -; cdr3_length: 14; v_call: TRBV29-1; cdr3_nt: TGCAGCGTTGGGGTGGGACTAGGGTCCTACGAGCAGTACTTC; cdr3_aa: CSVGVGLGSYEQYF
d_call: -; j_call: TRBJ1-3; clone_size: once; cdr3_length: 11; v_call: TRBV11-2; cdr3_nt: TGTGCCAGCAGGCTCAGGAACACCATATATTTT; cdr3_aa: CASRLRNTIYF
d_call: -; j_call: TRBJ2-7; clone_size: -; cdr3_length: 15; v_call: TRBV6-1; cdr3_nt: TGTGCCAGCAGTGAAGTTCGGGGTCCGGATTACGAGCAGTACTTC; cdr3_aa: CASSEVRGPDYEQYF
d_call: TRBD1; j_call: TRBJ2-2; clone_size: -; cdr3_length: 18; v_call: TRBV7-2; cdr3_nt: TGTGCCAGCAGCTTAAGGGGGCCGGGACAGAAGAACACCGGGGAGCTGTTTTTT; cdr3_aa: CASSLRGPGQKNTGELFF
d_call: -; j_call: TRBJ2-7; clone_size: -; cdr3_length: 14; v_call: TRBV28; cdr3_nt: TGTGCCAGCAGCTTGATGATGAGCTCCTACGAGCAGTACTTC; cdr3_aa: CASSLMMSSYEQYF
d_call: TRBD2; j_call: TRBJ2-6; clone_size: few; cdr3_length: 19; v_call: TRBV4-2; cdr3_nt: TGTGCCAGCAGCCAAGATAGGCGGGAGGGGTGGTCCGGGGCCAACGTCCTGACTTTC; cdr3_aa: CASSQDRREGWSGANVLTF
d_call: -; j_call: TRBJ2-5; clone_size: -; cdr3_length: 13; v_call: TRBV4-1; cdr3_nt: TGCGCCAGCAGCCAAGAATCGGGAGAGACCCAGTACTTC; cdr3_aa: CASSQESGETQYF
d_call: TRBD1; j_call: TRBJ1-2; clone_size: -; cdr3_length: 14; v_call: TRBV5-1; cdr3_nt: TGCGCCAGCAGCCGGGGACAGGGGGAACATGGCTACACCTTC; cdr3_aa: CASSRGQGEHGYTF
d_call: -; j_call: TRBJ2-7; clone_size: -; cdr3_length: 13; v_call: TRBV12-5; cdr3_nt: TGTGCTAGTGGTCTGGGACAAACCTACGAGCAGTACTTC; cdr3_aa: CASGLGQTYEQYF
d_call: -; j_call: TRBJ2-7; clone_size: -; cdr3_length: 16; v_call: TRBV2; cdr3_nt: TGTGCCAGCAGTGATGGACTAAGGAGGTTTAATAACGAGCAGTACTTC; cdr3_aa: CASSDGLRRFNNEQYF
d_call: -; j_call: TRBJ2-6; clone_size: -; cdr3_length: 17; v_call: TRBV12-5; cdr3_nt: TGTGCTAGTGGTTACGGGACACCAAACTCTGGGGCCAACGTCCTGACTTTC; cdr3_aa: CASGYGTPNSGANVLTF
d_call: -; j_call: TRBJ1-2; clone_size: once; cdr3_length: 11; v_call: TRBV29-1; cdr3_nt: TGCAGCGTTGGAGCTAACTATGGCTACACCTTC; cdr3_aa: CSVGANYGYTF
d_call: -; j_call: TRBJ2-3; clone_size: -; cdr3_length: 16; v_call: TRBV4-2; cdr3_nt: TGTGCCAGCAGCCAAGATCTACGAGCAAGTGCAGATACGCAGTATTTT; cdr3_aa: CASSQDLRASADTQYF